Below are 14 T cell receptor beta chains sequenced from a single sample in a study of pediatric ulcerative colitis. Using immunoSEQ multiplex PCR, the repertoire was profiled, and TCRdb retains in-frame clones only, with some absent. Of 55,000 to 65,000 clones listed, 77% are singletons. Sequenced: blood. These receptors were taken from a boy aged 5-17 years with moderate ulcerative colitis.

The rearrangement joins TRBV6-5 to TRBJ1-2; D not certain. CDR3 length: 14 residues. Trimming removed 2 bases at V and 4 bases at J, with 11 bases between. Germline CDR1 reads MNHEY; CDR2 reads SVGAGI. In DNA, the CDR3 is TGTGCCAGCAGTTACCAGGCCCTTTCCTATGGCTACACCTTC. It specifies CASSYQALSYGYTF.

V gene TRBV6-1 combines with J gene TRBJ1-1; no definite D call. Trimming removed 6 bases from V and 5 bases from J, with 10 bases in between. Germline V gene lookup returns CDR1 MNHNS and CDR2 SASEGT. CDR3 size: 12 residues. CDR3 sequence (DNA): TGTGCCAGCAGATGGCGGAGGACTGAAGCTTTCTTT. It yields the protein CASRWRRTEAFF.

The V and J genes are TRBV5-4 and TRBJ2-1; 11 positions match TRBD2. Germline loops: CDR1 SGHNT, CDR2 YYREEE (reference sequence). The J segment lost 5 bases and the V segment lost 6 bases, leaving 16 bases of the junction unmatched. This CDR3 contains 18 residues. In DNA form, the CDR3 reads TGTGCCAGCAACCGGATTCCGGGACTAGCGGATATAGACAATGAGCAGTTCTTC. Protein: CASNRIPGLADIDNEQFF.

This clone was detected once. The chain uses TRBV30 and TRBJ2-7; 11 bases are shared with TRBD2. From germline, CDR1 is GTSNPN and CDR2 SVGIG (reference sequence). This CDR3 region has 13 residues. V shed 4 bases and J 4 bases; nucleotides not matched to a gene: 3. The DNA of the CDR3 is TGTGCCTGGAATAGCGGGAGGGCGTACGAGCAGTACTTC. It is translated as CAWNSGRAYEQYF.

This clone was observed a handful of times. The chain is built from TRBV27 and TRBJ1-2; D is possibly TRBD1 (6 bases). V lost 0 bases and J 4 bases, leaving 9 bases between the germline ends. This CDR3 is 14 amino acids long. Germline lookup yields CDR1 MNHEY and CDR2 SMNVEV (reference sequence). The CDR3, as DNA: TGTGCCAGCAGTTTATCAGGGACATCCTATGGCTACACCTTC. This gives the protein CASSLSGTSYGYTF.

In regard to this clone: The same CDR3 is also encoded by other DNA sequences in this sample. This chain joins TRBV6-5 and TRBJ2-7, with 10 positions matching TRBD1. V shed 2 bases, J shed 2 bases, and the junction held 0 bases outside the gene matches. The CDR3 extends over 14 amino acids. Germline CDR1 and CDR2: MNHEY and SVGAGI. CDR3 coding DNA: TGTGCCAGCAGTTACGGACAGGGGGCCTACGAGCAGTACTTC. The encoded protein is CASSYGQGAYEQYF.

This rearrangement joins TRBV19 to TRBJ2-2; D gene uncertain. The CDR3 has 14 amino acids. Germline V gene lookup returns CDR1 LNHDA and CDR2 SQIVND (reference sequence). V lost 1 base and J lost 5, with 8 bases in between. The CDR3 coding sequence is TGTGCCAGTAGTATAGCTCGGCAGACCGGGGAGCTGTTTTTT. Translating gives CASSIARQTGELFF.

The J gene is TRBJ1-1, the V gene TRBV2; no clear D gene. Germline CDR1 and CDR2: SNHLY and FYNNEI. Deletions cut 2 bases from V and 4 bases from J, with 14 bases between. The CDR3 spans 15 residues. The chain's CDR3 is CASSETVFASTEAFF. The CDR3 DNA sequence: TGTGCCAGCAGTGAAACAGTGTTCGCGAGCACTGAAGCTTTCTTT.

CDR3 in DNA: TGTGCCAGCAGTCCAAACAGGAACACTGAAGCTTTCTTT. Protein sequence: CASSPNRNTEAFF. The V and J genes are TRBV27 and TRBJ1-1, with D unresolved. This CDR3 is built from 13 residues. Germline V lookup: CDR1 MNHEY, CDR2 SMNVEV (reference sequence). The V end was cut by 5 bases, the J end by 1 base, with 8 bases between.

Concerning this clone: A read error may produce the germline difference seen at one junction end. The rearrangement joins TRBV2 to TRBJ2-7; no clear D gene. Germline values: CDR1 SNHLY, CDR2 FYNNEI. The CDR3 consists of 13 residues. CDR3 sequence reads: CASSEGEVEGLDF. Written as DNA, the CDR3 is TGTGCCAGCAGTGAAGGCGAAGTCGAAGGGTTGGACTTC. The entire variable domain, with the rest obtained from reference TRBV2 and TRBJ2-7, is as follows: EPEVTQTPSHQVTQMGQEVILRCVPISNHLYFYWYRQILGQKVEFLVSFYNNEISEKSEIFDDQFSVERPDGSNFTLKIRSTKLEDSAMYFCASSEGEVEGLDFGPGTRLTVT.

The chain employs TRBV5-6 and TRBJ1-2; weak D call: TRBD1 (6 bases). Per the germline V gene, CDR1 is SGHDT and CDR2 is YYEEEE. This CDR3 has 15 amino acids. V was trimmed by 3 bases and J by 2 bases, leaving 14 bases between them. Here the CDR3 DNA reads TGTGCCAGCAGCTCAACAGGGTTGACCAACTATGGCTACACCTTC. As protein: CASSSTGLTNYGYTF.

The V and J genes are TRBV11-3 and TRBJ1-1; D ambiguous. The CDR3 has 13 residues. V lost 0 bases and J 8 bases, leaving 10 bases between the germline ends. The V gene's germline CDR1 is SGHNT and CDR2 YENEEA. CDR3 nucleotides: TGTGCCAGCAGCTTAGATTTTCTAGGGGAAGCTTTCTTT. It specifies CASSLDFLGEAFF.

This sequence joins TRBV6-1 and TRBJ2-3; the match to TRBD1 covers 8 bases. Looked up from germline, CDR1 is MNHNS and CDR2 is SASEGT. The J segment lost 4 bases and the V segment lost 8 bases, leaving 11 bases of the junction unmatched. The CDR3 runs to 15 residues. The CDR3 coding sequence is TGTGCCAGCGTAAAGAGACAGGGGCCCCCAGATACGCAGTATTTT. Residues: CASVKRQGPPDTQYF.

The J gene is TRBJ2-1, the V gene TRBV4-1, with 7 bases that match TRBD2. The germline V gene has CDR1 MGHRA and CDR2 YSYEKL. V shed 4 bases and J 8 bases; nucleotides not matched to a gene: 11. The CDR3 has 15 amino acids. The DNA of the CDR3 is TGCGCCAGCAGCCCGGTGGGGGAGGGCCAATATGAGCAGTTCTTC. It encodes CASSPVGEGQYEQFF.